This T cell receptor (beta chain) was captured by sequencing in a study of T cell changes during pregnancy in multiple sclerosis. The repertoire was sequenced with immunoSEQ multiplex PCR; TCRdb's copy has only in-frame clones and lacks some. The sample yields some 87,000 clones, over 80% seen once. The length of the CDR3 is 12 residues. The V gene end was trimmed by 8 bases and the J gene end by 2 bases; junction bases not matched to a gene: 1. Per germline, CDR1 MNHEY and CDR2 SVGAGI. The clonotype comes from a female donor with multiple sclerosis, enrolled in a pregnancy study. This chain uses TRBV6-5 with TRBJ2-7; 9 bases are a match to TRBD1. The specimen comprised peripheral blood, sampled in the first trimester of pregnancy. The CDR3 sequence is CASRQGAYEQYF. The DNA for the CDR3 is TGTGCCAGCCGACAGGGGGCCTACGAGCAGTACTTC.